This T cell receptor beta chain was identified in a study of radiotherapy plus CTLA-4 blockade in lung cancer. Overall study: Among patients, more than 15% showed objective responses, and approximately 30% had disease control.

CDR1 and CDR2 (germline): SGHAT, FQNNGV. J was trimmed by 5 bases and V by 5 bases; bases with no gene match: 15. CDR3 length: 18 residues. Method: immunoSEQ multiplex PCR; TCRdb's copy keeps in-frame clones and lacks some. This table holds around 72,000 clones, roughly 78% found once. This sequence originates from a human donor with non-small cell lung cancer who had a complete response to radiotherapy plus ipilimumab. The sequencing used peripheral blood, collected from a patient treated with radiotherapy plus ipilimumab. The genes are TRBV11-2 and TRBJ2-3, with TRBD2 identical over 11 bases. The CDR3 nucleotides are TGTGCCAGCAGCACCTACCTTAGCGGGAGGGAGGAAATAGATACGCAGTATTTT. It translates to CASSTYLSGREEIDTQYF.